This is a list of T cell receptor beta chains from one sample in a study of blood T cell repertoires in COVID-19. The method was immunoSEQ multiplex PCR; TCRdb's version includes in-frame clones alone and lacks a portion of them. The sample lists some 250,000 clones; 80% to 85% were seen once. Sequenced input: peripheral blood. Receptors originate from a man over 45 with active or convalescent COVID-19. Both conserved end residues are part of each CDR3. The D gene is left open where the match is weak. Clone size is given for some rows only: seen once, a few or many times, or a class if the clone is expanded.

TRBV4-3	TRBJ1-2	-	-	CASSQDYGDYGYTF	TGCGCCAGCAGCCAAGATTACGGGGACTATGGCTACACCTTC
TRBV7-3	TRBJ2-2	-	-	CASSHAGRSGELFF	TGTGCCAGCAGCCACGCGGGGCGCAGCGGGGAGCTGTTTTTT
TRBV7-2	TRBJ2-7	-	-	CASSPRGSTWGEYEQYF	TGTGCCAGCAGCCCTCGAGGTTCTACCTGGGGGGAGTACGAGCAGTACTTC
TRBV19	TRBJ1-4	-	-	CASSIRGEKLFF	TGTGCCAGTAGTATACGGGGTGAAAAACTGTTTTTT
TRBV11-2	TRBJ1-4	-	few	CASSAQAATNEKLFF	TGTGCCAGCAGCGCTCAGGCTGCAACTAATGAAAAACTGTTTTTT
TRBV19	TRBJ1-2	-	-	CASSTPVGGAYGYTF	TGTGCCAGTAGTACCCCGGTTGGGGGGGCTTATGGCTACACCTTC
TRBV4-2	TRBJ2-5	-	-	CASSQGIVGAGGETQYF	TGTGCCAGCAGCCAAGGAATCGTGGGGGCCGGGGGGGAGACCCAGTACTTC
TRBV28	TRBJ2-5	TRBD1	-	CASNTRQGQETQYF	TGTGCCAGCAATACTCGACAGGGCCAAGAGACCCAGTACTTC
TRBV6-5	TRBJ1-6	-	-	CASSKGGTYNSPLHF	TGTGCCAGCAGTAAGGGTGGGACTTATAATTCACCCCTCCACTTT
TRBV11-2	TRBJ2-1	-	-	CASSPRLGGVYNEQFF	TGTGCCAGCAGCCCTCGATTAGGGGGGGTCTACAATGAGCAGTTCTTC
TRBV7-3	TRBJ2-1	TRBD2	-	CASSLGTSGGQDEQFF	TGTGCCAGCAGCTTAGGGACTAGCGGGGGTCAGGATGAGCAGTTCTTC
TRBV9	TRBJ2-2	TRBD1	once	CASSVVGQGDDGELFF	TGTGCCAGCAGCGTAGTGGGACAGGGTGACGACGGGGAGCTGTTTTTT
TRBV6-5	TRBJ2-7	-	-	CASSTSGVGNEQYF	TGTGCCAGCAGCACTAGTGGGGTGGGGAACGAGCAGTACTTC
TRBV6-6	TRBJ2-5	TRBD2	-	CASSSSTSGGMETQYF	TGTGCCAGCAGTTCCTCGACTAGCGGGGGGATGGAGACCCAGTACTTC
TRBV18	TRBJ2-3	TRBD2	-	CASSPLPGGGLVDTQYF	TGTGCCAGCTCACCCCTTCCCGGCGGGGGGCTTGTAGATACGCAGTATTTT
TRBV5-6	TRBJ1-2	-	-	CASSVGGANYGYTF	TGTGCCAGCAGCGTAGGCGGCGCGAACTATGGCTACACCTTC
TRBV12-3/TRBV12-4	TRBJ1-4	-	-	CASSLGEGEKLFF	TGTGCCAGCAGTTTGGGGGAGGGTGAAAAACTGTTTTTT